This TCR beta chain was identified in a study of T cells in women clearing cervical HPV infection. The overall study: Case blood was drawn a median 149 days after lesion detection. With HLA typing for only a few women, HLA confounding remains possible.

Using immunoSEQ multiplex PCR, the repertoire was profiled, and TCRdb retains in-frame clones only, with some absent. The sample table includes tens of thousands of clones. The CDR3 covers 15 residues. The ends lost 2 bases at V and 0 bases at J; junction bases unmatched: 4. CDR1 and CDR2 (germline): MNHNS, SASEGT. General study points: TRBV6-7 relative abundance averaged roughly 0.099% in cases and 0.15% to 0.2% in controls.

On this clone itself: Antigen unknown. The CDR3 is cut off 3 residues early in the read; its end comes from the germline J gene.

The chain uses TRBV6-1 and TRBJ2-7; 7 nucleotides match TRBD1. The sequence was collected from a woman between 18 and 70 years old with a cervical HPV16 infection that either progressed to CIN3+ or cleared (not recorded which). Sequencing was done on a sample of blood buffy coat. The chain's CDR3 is CASSEIGTASYEQYF. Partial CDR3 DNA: TGTGCCAGCAGTGAAATAGGGACAGCCTCCTACGAG.